These 21 T cell receptor beta chains were sequenced from one sample in a study of blood T cell repertoires in COVID-19. Libraries were prepared by immunoSEQ multiplex PCR; TCRdb keeps only in-frame clonotypes and omits some of them. The table lists approximately 360,000 clones, 89% of them singletons. The sample consisted of peripheral blood. The source is a man aged 40-49 years with acute or convalescent COVID-19.

This clone has a single count. The gene calls are TRBV28 and TRBJ1-4; TRBD1 agrees at 8 bases. Germline CDR1 is MDHEN and CDR2 is SYDVKM. CDR3 size: 14 residues. V was pared by 2 bases and J by 10 bases, with 6 bases of the junction left unmatched. The CDR3 spells CASSLQDRVGKLFF. The CDR3 coding sequence is TGTGCCAGCAGTTTACAGGACAGGGTCGGAAAACTGTTTTTT.

V usage is TRBV13 and J usage is TRBJ2-2, with 9 bases aligning to TRBD1. V gave up 3 bases and J gave up 4 bases; unmatched junction bases: 9. This CDR3 region has 17 residues. Germline CDR1 PRHDT, CDR2 FYEKMQ (reference sequence). CDR3 bases: TGTGCCAGCAGCTTTTGGACAGGGGAGGGTAGCACCGGGGAGCTGTTTTTT. Its protein is CASSFWTGEGSTGELFF.

The chain is built from TRBV18 and TRBJ2-3; 7 positions agree with TRBD2. V lost 7 bases to trimming and J lost 5 bases; unmatched junction nucleotides: 6. The germline CDR1 and CDR2 sequences are KGHSH and LQKENI. There are 13 residues in the CDR3. For the CDR3, the DNA is TGTGCCAGCTTGGGACTAATTCAAGATACGCAGTATTTT. It specifies CASLGLIQDTQYF.

This clone was observed once. The V gene is TRBV28, the J gene TRBJ2-3; 7 bases are shared with TRBD1. This CDR3 spans 14 amino acids. The junction had 3 bases not matched to a gene; V was cut back by 4 bases and J by 2 bases. The germline V gene has CDR1 MDHEN and CDR2 SYDVKM. The CDR3 spells CASSWTGFTDTQYF. The DNA of the CDR3 is TGTGCCAGCAGTTGGACAGGATTCACAGATACGCAGTATTTT.

The rearrangement uses TRBV7-3 and TRBJ2-7, with 7 bases lining up with TRBD1. The V gene end was trimmed by 1 base and the J gene end by 0 bases; junction bases not matched to a gene: 3. The CDR3 is 15 amino acids. CDR1 and CDR2 (germline): SGHTA, FQGTGA. CDR3 nucleotides: TGTGCCAGCAGCTTAATCAGGGGGAGCTCCTACGAGCAGTACTTC. This translates into CASSLIRGSSYEQYF.

The chain couples TRBV30 to TRBJ1-5; D gene uncertain. Looked up from germline, CDR1 is GTSNPN and CDR2 is SVGIG (reference sequence). Trimming shortened V by 2 bases and J by 7 bases, and 21 bases separated the two germline ends. The CDR3 is 16 amino acids. This CDR3 is CAWSRRGKPWEQPQHF. CDR3 bases: TGTGCCTGGAGTCGACGGGGTAAACCCTGGGAACAGCCCCAGCATTTT.

This chain joins TRBV28 and TRBJ1-6, with 8 bases aligning to TRBD1. V was pared by 6 bases and J by 8 bases, with 6 bases of the junction left unmatched. CDR1 and CDR2 from the germline V gene are MDHEN and SYDVKM. This CDR3 comprises 14 residues. This CDR3 is CASSPTGVDSPLHF. DNA of the CDR3: TGTGCCAGCAGCCCGACAGGGGTGGATTCACCCCTCCACTTT.

The chain has TRBV19 and TRBJ1-4; TRBD1 matches at 7 bases. Germline V gene lookup returns CDR1 LNHDA and CDR2 SQIVND (reference sequence). The CDR3 loop spans 14 amino acids. Trimming took 6 bases from V and 8 from J; bases not matched to a gene: 9. The CDR3 nucleotides read TGTGCCAGTAGCCCGGGACAGACGCCGGAAAAACTGTTTTTT. Amino acid sequence: CASSPGQTPEKLFF.

The V call is TRBV7-9, the J call TRBJ2-1; D unresolved. V lost 5 bases and J lost 5, with 7 bases in between. The CDR3 is 12 residues long. Germline CDR1 SEHNR, CDR2 FQNEAQ (reference sequence). The CDR3 spells CASSVQDNEQFF. The CDR3 DNA follows: TGTGCCAGCAGCGTCCAGGACAATGAGCAGTTCTTC.

The gene calls are TRBV5-6 and TRBJ1-4; possibly TRBD1 for D (6 bases). V gave up 6 bases and J gave up 6 bases, with 15 bases separating them. The CDR3 length is 14 residues. The V gene's germline CDR1 is SGHDT and CDR2 YYEEEE. The CDR3 loop is CASIQTGFDEKLFF. DNA for the CDR3: TGTGCCAGCATCCAAACAGGGTTTGATGAAAAACTGTTTTTT.

V and J are TRBV27 and TRBJ1-2; a weak D match, TRBD1 (6 bases). Germline CDR1 MNHEY, CDR2 SMNVEV (reference sequence). Trimming removed 3 bases at V and 2 bases at J, with 19 bases between. This CDR3 is built from 17 residues. Here the CDR3 reads CASSFIKDSITNYGYTF. CDR3 bases: TGTGCCAGCAGTTTTATTAAGGACAGTATTACCAACTATGGCTACACCTTC.

This clone has just one count. The chain couples TRBV18 to TRBJ1-4; no clear D gene. V lost 6 bases to trimming and J lost 4 bases, with 12 bases between them. Germline V gene data show CDR1 as KGHSH and CDR2 as LQKENI. The CDR3 is made up of 14 amino acids. The CDR3 DNA is TGTGCCAGCTCTCGGTGGCGGGATAATGAAAAACTGTTTTTT. It specifies CASSRWRDNEKLFF. Filled out from reference TRBV18 and TRBJ1-4, the complete variable domain reads NAGVMQNPRHLVRRRGQEARLRCSPMKGHSHVYWYRQLPEEGLKFMVYLQKENIIDESGMPKERFSAEFPKEGPSILRIQQVVRGDSAAYFCASSRWRDNEKLFFGSGTQLSVL.

This chain uses TRBV28 with TRBJ1-2, with D perhaps matching TRBD1 (6 bases). CDR1 is MDHEN and CDR2 is SYDVKM in the germline V gene. With 7 bases removed from V and 1 base from J, the gap between germline ends came to 13 bases. The CDR3 sequence is 14 residues long. DNA of the CDR3: TGTGCCAGCACCGGGACAAGGAATAACTATGGCTACACCTTC. Translated, it gives CASTGTRNNYGYTF.

This chain uses TRBV5-4 with TRBJ1-6; 7 bases align to TRBD1. The length of the CDR3 is 13 residues. Germline CDR1 reads SGHNT; CDR2 reads YYREEE (reference sequence). V was pared by 4 bases and J by 14 bases, with 9 bases of the junction left unmatched. In nucleotides, the CDR3 is TGTGCCAGCAGCGACACCGAAGGGGGCTCCCTCCACTTT. This gives the protein CASSDTEGGSLHF. Filled out from reference TRBV5-4 and TRBJ1-6, the complete variable domain reads ETGVTQSPTHLIKTRGQQVTLRCSSQSGHNTVSWYQQALGQGPQFIFQYYREEENGRGNFPPRFSGLQFPNYSSELNVNALELDDSALYLCASSDTEGGSLHFGNGTRLTVT.

CDR3 amino acids: CATSSLDRGRDEQYF. For the CDR3, the DNA is TGTGCCACCAGCTCCCTGGACAGGGGGCGAGACGAGCAGTACTTC. The J gene is TRBJ2-7, the V gene TRBV15; 11 bases align to TRBD1. V shed 5 bases, J shed 5 bases, and the junction held 8 bases outside the gene matches. Per the germline V gene, CDR1 is LNHNV and CDR2 is YYDKDF (reference sequence). The CDR3 is 15 amino acids.

The V call is TRBV7-3, the J call TRBJ2-2, with TRBD2 matching over 7 bases. J was trimmed by 1 base and V by 1 base; bases with no gene match: 9. Germline assignment: CDR1 SGHTA and CDR2 FQGTGA. The CDR3 loop spans 18 amino acids. The CDR3 reads CASSLSLASGENTGELFF. The CDR3 DNA is TGTGCCAGCAGCTTAAGCCTGGCTAGCGGAGAGAACACCGGGGAGCTGTTTTTT.

The table lists this clone with a count of one. The V call is TRBV7-2, the J call TRBJ2-7, with D possibly matching TRBD2 (5 bases). Between the trimmed V and J ends, which lost 0 bases and 0 bases, there was a span of 15 bases. This CDR3 contains 17 residues. Looked up from germline, CDR1 is SGHTA and CDR2 is FQGNSA. DNA of the CDR3: TGTGCCAGCAGCTTAGCGGGCATGGAGGTCTTCTCCTACGAGCAGTACTTC. This sequence encodes CASSLAGMEVFSYEQYF.

The gene calls are TRBV11-2 and TRBJ1-3; D might be TRBD1 (6 bases). This CDR3 contains 14 residues. Germline CDR1 SGHAT, CDR2 FQNNGV. Trimming pared 2 bases from V and 8 bases from J, leaving 13 bases between. The DNA for the CDR3 is TGTGCCAGCAGCTTAAAAGGGGGTTGGCACACCATATATTTT. It specifies CASSLKGGWHTIYF.

On this clone: Other DNA variants within this sample encode the same CDR3. The chain couples TRBV27 to TRBJ1-6, with D unclear. Per germline, CDR1 MNHEY and CDR2 SMNVEV (reference sequence). Trimming pared 0 bases from V and 10 bases from J, leaving 7 bases between. This CDR3 region has 13 residues. CDR3 bases: TGTGCCAGCAGTTTATCGCGAGGGTCACCCCTCCACTTT. Its translation: CASSLSRGSPLHF.

The genes are TRBV12-3 or TRBV12-4 and TRBJ2-7, with a tentative D call TRBD1 (5 bases). The V end lost 3 bases, the J end lost 6 bases, and 9 bases lay between the germline ends. There are 12 residues in the CDR3. The CDR3 protein is CASSFWTSEQYF. For the CDR3, the DNA is TGTGCCAGCAGTTTTTGGACATCCGAGCAGTACTTC.

This rearrangement joins TRBV7-9 to TRBJ2-1; D may be TRBD2 (6 bases). This CDR3 is 15 amino acids long. V was clipped by 2 bases and J by 2 bases, with 10 bases between them. Looked up from germline, CDR1 is SEHNR and CDR2 is FQNEAQ (reference sequence). CDR3 in amino acids: CASSLLGGTYNEQFF. The CDR3 DNA follows: TGTGCCAGCAGCTTATTGGGGGGAACCTACAATGAGCAGTTCTTC.